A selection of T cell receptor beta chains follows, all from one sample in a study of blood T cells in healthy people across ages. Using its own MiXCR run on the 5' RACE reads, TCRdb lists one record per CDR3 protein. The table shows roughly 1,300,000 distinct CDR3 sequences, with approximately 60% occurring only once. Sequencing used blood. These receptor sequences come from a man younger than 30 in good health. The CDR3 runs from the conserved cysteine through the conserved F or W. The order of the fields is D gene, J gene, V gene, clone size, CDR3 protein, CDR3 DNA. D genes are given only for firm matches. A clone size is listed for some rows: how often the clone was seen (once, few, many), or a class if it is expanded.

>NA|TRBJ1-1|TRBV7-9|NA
CASSSTDSTNTEAFF
TGTGCCAGCAGCTCGACCGACAGTACTAACACTGAAGCTTTCTTT
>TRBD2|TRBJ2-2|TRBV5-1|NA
CASSQPSGRAAGELFF
TGCGCCAGCAGCCAACCCAGCGGGAGGGCCGCCGGGGAGCTGTTTTTT
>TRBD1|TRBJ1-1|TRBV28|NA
CASSPSVGQGGTEAFF
TGTGCCAGCAGTCCCAGTGTCGGACAGGGGGGAACTGAAGCTTTCTTT
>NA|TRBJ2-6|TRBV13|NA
CASSLRRRINGANVLTF
TGTGCCAGCAGCTTAAGAAGACGGATCAATGGGGCCAACGTCCTGACTTTC
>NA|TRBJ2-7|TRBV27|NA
CASSSLTGYEQYF
TGTGCCAGCAGTTCACTGACAGGCTACGAGCAGTACTTC
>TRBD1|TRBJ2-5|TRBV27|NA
CASSTHIRDRGETQYF
TGTGCCAGCAGTACACACATCCGGGACAGGGGGGAGACCCAGTACTTC
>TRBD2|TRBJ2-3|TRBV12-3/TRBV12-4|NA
CASSLAGSRTDAQYF
TGTGCCAGCAGTCTAGCGGGGTCCCGCACAGATGCGCAGTATTTT
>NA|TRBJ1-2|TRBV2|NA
CASSSWTDQNYGYTF
TGTGCCAGCAGTTCCTGGACAGACCAGAACTATGGCTACACCTTC
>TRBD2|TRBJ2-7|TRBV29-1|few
CSAHGLAGGYEQYF
TGCAGCGCCCACGGACTAGCGGGAGGGTACGAGCAGTACTTC
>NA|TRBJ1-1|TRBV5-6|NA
CASSLEMRRNTEAFF
TGTGCCAGCAGCTTGGAAATGAGGCGGAACACTGAAGCTTTCTTT
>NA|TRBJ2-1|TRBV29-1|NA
CSVGISGNEQFF
TGCAGCGTTGGGATCTCCGGGAATGAGCAGTTCTTC
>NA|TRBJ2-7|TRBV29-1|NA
CSVEFKDRGSYEQYF
TGCAGCGTTGAATTTAAAGACCGAGGCTCCTACGAGCAGTACTTC
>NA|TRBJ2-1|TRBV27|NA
CASSLGTISGYNEQFF
TGTGCCAGCAGTTTGGGGACAATTAGCGGATACAATGAGCAGTTCTTC
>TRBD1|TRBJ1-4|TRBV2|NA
CASSVRRDRVVSTNEKLFF
TGTGCCAGCAGTGTCCGCCGGGACAGGGTGGTTTCAACTAATGAAAAACTGTTTTTT
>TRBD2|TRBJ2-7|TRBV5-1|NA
CASSSSSGRRYEQYF
TGCGCCAGCAGCTCATCTAGCGGGCGGCGCTACGAGCAGTACTTC
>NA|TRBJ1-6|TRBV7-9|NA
CASSPQGSSSYNSPLHF
TGTGCCAGCAGTCCCCAGGGCTCGAGCTCCTATAATTCACCCCTCCACTTT
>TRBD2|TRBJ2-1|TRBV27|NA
CASSLTGTTTYNEQFF
TGTGCCAGCAGTTTAACCGGGACTACCACCTACAATGAGCAGTTCTTC
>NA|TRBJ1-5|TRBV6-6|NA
CASSQTGPRSNQPQHF
TGTGCCAGCAGCCAAACTGGGCCCAGATCCAATCAGCCCCAGCATTTT
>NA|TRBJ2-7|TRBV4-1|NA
CASSQARGLSYEQYF
TGCGCCAGCAGCCAAGCCCGGGGCCTATCCTACGAGCAGTACTTC
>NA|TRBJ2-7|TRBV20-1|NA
CSATERYYEQYF
TGCAGTGCTACGGAGAGATACTACGAGCAGTACTTC
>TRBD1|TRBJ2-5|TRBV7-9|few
CASSPRDRAQETQYF
TGTGCCAGCAGCCCCCGGGACAGGGCACAAGAGACCCAGTACTTC
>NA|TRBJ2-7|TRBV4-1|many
CASSRTVIYEQYF
TGCGCCAGCAGCCGTACAGTCATCTACGAGCAGTACTTC
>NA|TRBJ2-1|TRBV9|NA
CASSDLGYPGGQFF
TGTGCCAGCAGCGATCTCGGGTACCCCGGCGGGCAGTTCTTC
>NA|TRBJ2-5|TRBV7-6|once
CASSLYGPGQETQYF
TGTGCCAGCAGCTTATATGGGCCAGGACAAGAGACCCAGTACTTC
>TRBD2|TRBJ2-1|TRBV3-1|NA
CASWGGSTYNEQFF
TGTGCCAGCTGGGGGGGGAGCACCTACAATGAGCAGTTCTTC
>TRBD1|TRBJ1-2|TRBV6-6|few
CASSYDRGISGYTF
TGTGCCAGCAGTTACGACAGGGGGATTAGTGGCTACACCTTC
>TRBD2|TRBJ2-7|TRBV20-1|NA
CSATLGTSGYEQYF
TGCAGTGCAACTTTGGGTACTAGCGGGTACGAGCAGTACTTC
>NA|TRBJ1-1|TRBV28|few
CASGSGVMNTEAFF
TGTGCCAGTGGATCGGGGGTTATGAACACTGAAGCTTTCTTT
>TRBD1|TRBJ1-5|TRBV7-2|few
CASSAPGQGRVGNQPQHF
TGTGCCAGCAGCGCCCCGGGACAGGGGAGGGTAGGCAATCAGCCCCAGCATTTT
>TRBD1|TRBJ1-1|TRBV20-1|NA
CSAIWDRGENTEAFF
TGCAGTGCTATTTGGGACAGGGGCGAGAACACTGAAGCTTTCTTT
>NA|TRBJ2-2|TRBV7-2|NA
CASSFLLGNGELFF
TGTGCCAGCAGCTTTTTGTTGGGTAACGGGGAGCTGTTTTTT